This TCR beta chain came from a study of blood T cell repertoires in COVID-19. Produced via immunoSEQ multiplex PCR; TCRdb's table is partial and in-frame only. The sample shows about 140,000 clones, 81% of them seen only once. The germline gives CDR1 SGHTA, CDR2 FQGNSA. CDR3 length: 14 residues. V dropped 4 bases and J dropped 5; count of bases not matched to a gene: 7. The sample taken for sequencing was peripheral blood. This rearrangement joins TRBV7-2 to TRBJ2-5; 7 bases map to TRBD2. The receptor comes from a human donor in a cohort sampled during active COVID-19. The CDR3 loop is CASSYRLAEETQYF. The CDR3 bases are TGTGCCAGCAGCTACAGACTAGCCGAGGAGACCCAGTACTTC.